This T cell receptor (beta chain) appears in the sequencing data of a study of cytotoxic CD8 clonotypes in ibrutinib-treated CLL (dated by TCRdb to about 2021). With respect to the entire study: The cohort included around 16 treatment-naive and 11 relapsed/refractory patients; some 18 were IGHV unmutated. Responses were partial in approximately 24 patients and complete in 2; after median 68 months follow-up, some 15 stayed in remission and some twelve progressed. Response samples were obtained after a median of around eleven months of treatment, with a range of about 6 to 40 months. On average, each sample had 255,043 productive templates and more than 85,000 productive rearrangements. Of the 90 or so people in the trial, approximately 26 had longitudinal samples available. Cryopreserved peripheral blood mononuclear cells were obtained before treatment, at response, and at either sustained remission or disease progression. Patients were still on ibrutinib when every remission and progressive disease sample was collected.

A MiSeq instrument was used for deep resolution sequencing, which targeted depths ranging from 1 in 1 million up to 1 in 200,000 T cells, with coverage averaging 10x for each clonotype. The immunoSEQ hsTCRB Kit was used to generate the TCR beta libraries. In the source study's methods: The data were analyzed with ImmunoSEQ Analyzer and ImmunoSEQ Data Assistant, and V, D and J gene assignments followed IMGT definitions. Clonality, which ranges from 0 to 1, was calculated as one minus the normalized Shannon entropy of productive rearrangement frequencies. Only overrepresented clonotypes making up at least 0.05% of each patient's repertoire were included in the public clonotype analysis. Repertoires from 10 to 15 age-matched healthy donors in immuneACCESS were used as clonality controls. TCRdb carries this immuneACCESS record with in-frame sequences only. Its versions omit some clonotypes, under half of them owing to an unresolved V gene in the studies checked, with the rest unexplained. The V and J calls and clone size are taken from that table; D and trimming were inferred from the DNA. The sample includes 300,000 or so clones, with 67% observed a single time. Clones ranked in the top ten supply about 5.9% of the sample.

As regards this clone: This receptor's antigen is unknown. Qualities for individual bases were not recorded, and no much larger clone is one base off.

The full study reports these points: Clonality rose at ibrutinib response, remained stable during sustained remission, and dropped back toward baseline at progression. At baseline, clonality was higher than in age-matched healthy donors and showed a strong correlation with circulating CD8+ T-cell counts. Sampling times were not matched between sustained-remission and progressing patients, and lymph node repertoires were not studied. Public clonotypes were found to be uncommon and were observed to contract or remain stable during treatment; the increase in clonality was shown to reflect expansion of private clonotypes at ibrutinib response.

From a lookup of the germline V gene, CDR1 and CDR2 are SGHRS and YFSETQ. V was cut back by 7 bases and J by 0 bases, leaving a gap of 10 bases between them. The cysteine opens and the phenylalanine closes a CDR3 of 13 amino acids. Only the CDR3 part of the read is kept: 39 bases, read in frame from the first base. For TCR beta library preparation, around 2.1 micrograms of genomic DNA were extracted from the cryopreserved PBMCs. High-throughput TCR beta sequencing was performed on longitudinal blood samples from CLL patients receiving ibrutinib monotherapy. The patients took part in an open-label, single-center phase 2 trial of ibrutinib monotherapy.

Recombination linked TRBV5-1 to TRBJ2-5; the D gene lacks a confident call. The sequence was obtained from a human donor with chronic lymphocytic leukemia. This specimen consisted of PBMCs, obtained after 36 months of ibrutinib treatment. The CDR3 loop reads CASGDGYQETQYF. The nucleotide sequence is TGCGCCAGCGGCGACGGATACCAAGAGACCCAGTACTTC.